This TCR beta chain is from a study of cytomegalovirus exposure and HLA in healthy donors. A multiplex PCR was run with 60 Vbeta primers and 13 Jbeta primers. The data were produced by immunoSEQ multiplex PCR, yet TCRdb's version contains in-frame clones alone and is incomplete. The sample shows around 190,000 clones, 70% to 75% of them seen only once. Trimming at V came to 3 bases and at J to 6 bases, leaving 8 bases not matched to a gene. This CDR3 has 16 residues. The germline V gene has CDR1 MNHNS and CDR2 SASEGT. Notes on the study in general: In vitro, three CMV-associated chains proved specific for CMV antigens.

Regarding this clone: Its antigen is still unknown.

The sample taken for sequencing was PBMCs. The TCR comes from a woman in her twenties or thirties in good health and CMV-seropositive. The chain combines TRBV6-1 with TRBJ2-5, with 12 bases that match TRBD2. The CDR3 bases are TGTGCCAGCAGTGACCACCGGACTAGCGGGAAACAGACCCAGTACTTC. It encodes CASSDHRTSGKQTQYF.